One and the same sample provided the 8 T cell receptor beta chains below, sequenced in a study of long-term antiretroviral therapy in people with HIV. Researchers ran immunoSEQ v3.0 at survey level. TCRdb's copy holds only in-frame clones and misses some; the assay was immunoSEQ multiplex PCR. The data contain some 25,000 clones, over 70% of them singletons. Material: unsorted PBMCs, obtained 1.1 years before starting antiretroviral therapy. These TCRs come from a woman aged 25 to 39 with HIV.

This sequence joins TRBV9 and TRBJ1-1, with D perhaps matching TRBD1 (6 bases). The CDR3 length is 15 residues. Germline V gives CDR1 SGDLS, CDR2 YYNGEE. V was clipped by 4 bases and J by 1 base, with 14 bases between them. This CDR3 reads CASSPHRVGNTEAFF. Here the CDR3 DNA reads TGTGCCAGCAGCCCCCACAGGGTGGGGAACACTGAAGCTTTCTTT. The full variable domain, its missing parts supplied by reference TRBV9 and TRBJ1-1, is DSGVTQTPKHLITATGQRVTLRCSPRSGDLSVYWYQQSLDQGLQFLIQYYNGEERAKGNILERFSAQQFPDLHSELNLSSLELGDSALYFCASSPHRVGNTEAFFGQGTRLTVV.

This clone was counted between two and nine times. The V call is TRBV7-9, the J call TRBJ1-2; D is uncertain. The CDR3 covers 12 residues. The germline V gene has CDR1 SEHNR and CDR2 FQNEAQ (reference sequence). Trimming pared 3 bases from V and 1 base from J, leaving 3 bases between. CDR3 DNA: TGTGCCAGCAGCTTTGGTAACTATGGCTACACCTTC. Its translation is CASSFGNYGYTF.

This clone was recorded only once. V is TRBV5-5 and J is TRBJ1-4; D is unresolved. Trimming shortened V by 4 bases and J by 4 bases, and 14 bases separated the two germline ends. Germline loops: CDR1 SGHKS, CDR2 YYEKEE (reference sequence). The CDR3 is 15 amino acids. The CDR3 nucleotides read TGTGCCAGCAGCCCGGAACGCAGCCTTAATGAAAAACTGTTTTTT. The encoded protein is CASSPERSLNEKLFF. Using reference TRBV5-5 and TRBJ1-4 for the parts outside the CDR3, the full variable domain is DAGVTQSPTHLIKTRGQQVTLRCSPISGHKSVSWYQQVLGQGPQFIFQYYEKEERGRGNFPDRFSARQFPNYSSELNVNALLLGDSALYLCASSPERSLNEKLFFGSGTQLSVL.

J is TRBJ2-3 and V is TRBV29-1; D may be TRBD1 or TRBD2 (5 bases each). The V end was cut by 4 bases, the J end by 0 bases, with 17 bases between. CDR3 length: 16 amino acids. Germline CDR1 is SQVTM and CDR2 is ANQGSEA. The chain's CDR3 is CSVGGTRAFSTDTQYF. Here the CDR3 DNA reads TGCAGCGTTGGGGGGACCAGGGCCTTTAGCACAGATACGCAGTATTTT.

This chain links TRBV2 with TRBJ1-4, with D possibly TRBD1 on 6 matching bases. This CDR3 is 16 amino acids long. Germline V lookup: CDR1 SNHLY, CDR2 FYNNEI. Trimming removed 6 bases from V and 3 bases from J, with 17 bases in between. CDR3 sequence (DNA): TGTGCCAGCAGCGCACAGGGCTGGTATGCTAATGAAAAACTGTTTTTT. It encodes CASSAQGWYANEKLFF.

The chain carries TRBV4-2 and TRBJ2-3; TRBD1 agrees at 9 bases. Looked up from germline, CDR1 is LGHNA and CDR2 is YNFKEQ. The CDR3 contains 17 residues. After removal of 4 bases from V and 3 bases from J, the junction contained 11 bases not matched to a gene. CDR3 region: CASSLRTTGGLTDTQYF. The CDR3 DNA follows: TGTGCCAGCAGCCTACGGACGACAGGGGGTTTAACAGATACGCAGTATTTT.

The rearrangement uses TRBV6-1 and TRBJ1-2; 12 bases fit TRBD1. CDR1 and CDR2 (germline): MNHNS, SASEGT. CDR3 length: 16 residues. The trim removed 3 bases at V and 6 bases at J, leaving 8 bases unmatched. Here the CDR3 reads CASSEWDRGRVNGYTF. As DNA, the CDR3 is TGTGCCAGCAGTGAGTGGGACAGGGGGCGCGTAAATGGCTACACCTTC.

This clone was seen a single time. V gene TRBV4-1 combines with J gene TRBJ1-3; no definite D call. Trimming took 0 bases from V and 0 from J, leaving 12 bases between them. Germline CDR1 is MGHRA and CDR2 is YSYEKL. The CDR3 has 17 residues. This CDR3 reads CASSQEGFPSSGNTIYF. The CDR3 DNA follows: TGCGCCAGCAGCCAAGAAGGTTTCCCAAGCTCTGGAAACACCATATATTTT.